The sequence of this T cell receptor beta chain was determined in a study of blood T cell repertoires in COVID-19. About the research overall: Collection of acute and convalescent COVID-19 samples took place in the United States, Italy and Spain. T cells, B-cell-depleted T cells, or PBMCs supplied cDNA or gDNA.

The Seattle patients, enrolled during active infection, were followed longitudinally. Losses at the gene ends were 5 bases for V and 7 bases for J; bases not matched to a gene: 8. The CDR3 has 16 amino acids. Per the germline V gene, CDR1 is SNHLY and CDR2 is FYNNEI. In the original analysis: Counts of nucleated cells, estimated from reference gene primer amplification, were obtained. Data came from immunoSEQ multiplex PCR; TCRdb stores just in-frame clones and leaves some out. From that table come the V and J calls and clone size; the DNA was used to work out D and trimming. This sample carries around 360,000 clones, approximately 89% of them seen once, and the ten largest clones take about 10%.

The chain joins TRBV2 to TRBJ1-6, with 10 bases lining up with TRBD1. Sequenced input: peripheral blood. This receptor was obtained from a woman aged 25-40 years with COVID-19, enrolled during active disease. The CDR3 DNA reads TGTGCCAGCAGTTGGGGGGACAGGGGTGGGAATTCACCCCTCCACTTT. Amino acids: CASSWGDRGGNSPLHF.